This T cell receptor (beta chain) stems from a study of CD8 T cells in Susac syndrome. Those who served as multiple sclerosis controls were treatment-naive patients with stable or active relapsing-remitting disease. CD8+ and CD4+ T cells were negatively isolated; TEMRA cells were FACS-enriched. V lost 0 bases, J lost 4 bases, and 16 bases lay in between. CDR3 length: 16 residues. Per the germline V gene, CDR1 is SGHDT and CDR2 is YYEEEE. With random hexamers, reverse transcription was performed on about 0.45 to 1 ug of RNA. Amplification of the TCR beta CDR3 was carried out by immunoSEQ multiplex PCR, which spanned a total of 54 Vbeta and 13 Jbeta segments. One entry per CDR3 protein, called by TCRdb with MiXCR from the immunoSEQ multiplex PCR reads. The data hold around 200,000 distinct CDR3 sequences, with 92% observed a single time.

This chain joins TRBV5-6 and TRBJ1-2; no definite D call. Sequenced sample: CD8+ T cells from PBMCs. The clonotype originates from a human donor with multiple sclerosis. In DNA, the CDR3 is TGTGCCAGCAGCTTGGTGGACGCGGGAAAGGGCTATGGCTACACCTTC. This gives the protein CASSLVDAGKGYGYTF.